Described below is a single T cell receptor beta chain sequence and its context. Clones were read by immunoSEQ multiplex PCR, and TCRdb kept only the in-frame ones, dropping some. Of around 180,000 clones listed, about 80% are singletons. This sample is drawn from a study of cytomegalovirus exposure and HLA in healthy donors. Per germline, CDR1 SGHAT and CDR2 FQDESV (reference sequence). There are 13 residues in the CDR3. Trimming took 5 bases from V and 7 from J, leaving 14 bases between them. This chain connects TRBV11-1 to TRBJ1-2; D unclear. The sample taken for sequencing was PBMCs. The clonotype originates from a man younger than 35 in good health and CMV-seropositive. The CDR3 region has the DNA TGTGCCAGCAGCCGAGTAGAGGCCCTTGGCTACACCTTC. As protein: CASSRVEALGYTF.